The 8 T cell receptor beta chains given below trace back to one sample, sequenced in a study of cytomegalovirus exposure and HLA in healthy donors. Use of 60 Vbeta and 13 Jbeta primers characterized the PCR. Repertoires were generated with immunoSEQ multiplex PCR, while TCRdb's copy carries only in-frame clones and drops some. The repertoire holds 200,000 to 250,000 clones, with over 75% as singletons. Material: PBMCs. Source of these receptors: a man aged 18 to 29 in good health and CMV-seronegative.

There are a few counts of this clone. The chain uses TRBV7-6 and TRBJ2-7, with unresolved D. In germline, CDR1 is SGHVS, CDR2 FNYEAQ. The CDR3 sequence is 17 residues long. The germline V and J ends were trimmed by 1 base and 2 bases, with 18 bases remaining between them. This CDR3 reads CASSLGVWAGQPYEQYF. The CDR3 DNA reads TGTGCCAGCAGCTTAGGGGTCTGGGCAGGTCAACCCTACGAGCAGTACTTC. Looking up the rest from reference TRBV7-6 and TRBJ2-7 gives the full variable domain: GAGVSQSPRYKVTKRGQDVALRCDPISGHVSLYWYRQALGQGPEFLTYFNYEAQQDKSGLPNDRFSAERPEGSISTLTIQRTEQRDSAMYRCASSLGVWAGQPYEQYFGPGTRLTVT.

The V and J genes are TRBV28 and TRBJ2-7, with D possibly TRBD2 on 5 matching bases. Germline V gives CDR1 MDHEN, CDR2 SYDVKM. The V and J ends lost 1 base and 0 bases respectively, with 10 bases between them. The length of the CDR3 is 15 residues. Here the CDR3 DNA reads TGTGCCAGCAGTTTATACGGGAAGAGCTCCTACGAGCAGTACTTC. This codes for CASSLYGKSSYEQYF.

J is TRBJ2-3 and V is TRBV25-1; 7 bases match TRBD2. V dropped 1 base and J dropped 9; count of bases not matched to a gene: 19. Germline V gene data show CDR1 as MGHDK and CDR2 as SYGVNS. The CDR3 length is 18 residues. The CDR3 DNA sequence: TGTGCCAGCAGTGAATTGATTTCTAGCGGCAAAACCTTCTACACGCAGTATTTT. Translation: CASSELISSGKTFYTQYF.

This chain joins TRBV13 and TRBJ1-5, with D perhaps TRBD1 (6 bases). Germline V gives CDR1 PRHDT, CDR2 FYEKMQ (reference sequence). The CDR3 is made up of 15 amino acids. With 3 bases removed from V and 0 bases from J, the gap between germline ends came to 9 bases. The CDR3 region is CASSLGHNSNQPQHF. The CDR3 region has the DNA TGTGCCAGCAGCTTGGGACATAATAGCAATCAGCCCCAGCATTTT.

This clone was seen only once. This chain connects TRBV4-3 to TRBJ1-4; 10 positions match TRBD1. The germline gives CDR1 LGHNA, CDR2 YSLEER. Trimming removed 0 bases from V and 9 bases from J; junction bases left unmatched: 7. The CDR3 is 16 amino acids. The CDR3 loop reads CASSQEKGQGLQKLFF. The CDR3 DNA is TGCGCCAGCAGCCAAGAGAAGGGACAGGGGTTGCAAAAACTGTTTTTT.

This rearrangement joins TRBV25-1 to TRBJ2-7; D is undetermined. Per the germline V gene, CDR1 is MGHDK and CDR2 is SYGVNS. The CDR3 consists of 13 residues. With 4 bases removed from V and 6 bases from J, the gap between germline ends came to 13 bases. The CDR3: CASSGDSLGEQYF. The CDR3 DNA reads as TGTGCCAGCAGTGGAGACTCCTTGGGCGAGCAGTACTTC.

The chain carries TRBV5-1 and TRBJ1-1; 11 nucleotides match TRBD1. The CDR3 totals 17 residues. Trimming took 2 bases from V and 4 from J; bases not matched to a gene: 10. Per germline, CDR1 SGHRS and CDR2 YFSETQ. Here the CDR3 DNA reads TGCGCCAGCAGCTTAACGGGACAGGGGGGATTATTCACTGAAGCTTTCTTT. Its protein is CASSLTGQGGLFTEAFF.

The CDR3 spells CASSARQGWTEAFF. In nucleotides, the CDR3 is TGTGCCAGCAGTGCCCGACAGGGCTGGACTGAAGCTTTCTTT. This chain connects TRBV6-1 to TRBJ1-1, with TRBD1 matching 7 bases. V lost 4 bases, J lost 5 bases, and 7 bases stayed unmatched. The germline V gene has CDR1 MNHNS and CDR2 SASEGT. CDR3 length: 14 residues.